The T cell receptor beta chain under discussion was sequenced for a study of T cells after posttransplantation cyclophosphamide. Busulfan-fludarabine conditioning, marrow transplant, and cyclophosphamide on days +3 and +4 were administered. The germline CDR1 and CDR2 sequences are WNHNN and SYGVQD (reference sequence). The ends lost 5 bases at V and 7 bases at J; junction bases unmatched: 9. The CDR3 covers 15 residues. In regard to this clone: The antigen is undetermined.

Findings and limits, study-wide: Donor CD8+ memory clones often dominated recipient blood repertoires at later times. Tissue-infiltrating T cells from skin or gut overlapped little with blood T cells. After PTCy, TRB diversity resembled that of CNI/methotrexate controls.

Libraries were prepared by immunoSEQ multiplex PCR; TCRdb keeps only in-frame clonotypes and omits some of them. The data hold 8,000 to 9,500 clones, with around 90% observed a single time. This TCR derives from a female patient aged 50-59 years who received an allogeneic stem cell transplant from a related donor, was CMV-positive, and had no GVHD. Some T cells may be graft donor cells. The sequenced sample was CD4+ T cells sorted from blood, obtained around 1,300 days after allogeneic stem cell transplant with posttransplant cyclophosphamide. J is TRBJ2-3 and V is TRBV10-1, with TRBD2 identical over 10 bases. As DNA, the CDR3 is TGCGCCAGCAGTCGACTAGCGGGCAGGGGGAATACGCAGTATTTT. It specifies CASSRLAGRGNTQYF.